This is a list of T cell receptor beta chains from one sample in a study of T cells in Graves' hyperthyroidism and ophthalmopathy. Using its own MiXCR run on the multiplex PCR reads, TCRdb lists one record per CDR3 protein. In the table there are 300,000 to 450,000 distinct CDR3 sequences, approximately 15% of which are singletons. Material for sequencing was blood. All receptors derive from a woman aged 25 to 39 with Graves' ophthalmopathy. Both conserved end residues are part of each CDR3. A D gene is named only where the DNA matches it firmly. The size entry is marked missing in some rows and otherwise reads once, few, many or a size class.

j_gene | abundance | v_gene | d_gene | CDR3aa | CDR3nt
TRBJ2-1 | - | TRBV7-7 | - | CASSPRGGSLRPEQFF | TGTGCTAGCAGCCCGAGGGGGGGATCCCTCAGGCCTGAGCAGTTCTTC
TRBJ2-1 | - | TRBV7-2 | TRBD2 | CASSLIPSGGALFYEQFF | TGTGCCAGCAGCTTAATTCCTAGCGGGGGGGCTCTCTTCTATGAGCAGTTCTTC
TRBJ2-4 | many | TRBV5-6 | TRBD2 | CASSTAGGRGKFVKNIQYF | TGTGCCAGCAGCACAGCGGGGGGGCGGGGTAAATTTGTCAAAAACATTCAGTACTTC
TRBJ2-2 | many | TRBV13 | TRBD1 | CASSFGTGGTGELFF | TGTGCCAGCAGCTTCGGGACAGGGGGAACCGGGGAGCTGTTTTTT
TRBJ2-2 | many | TRBV29-1 | - | CSVEGQGFASDTGELFF | TGCAGCGTTGAAGGCCAGGGTTTCGCGTCTGACACCGGGGAGCTGTTTTTT
TRBJ2-1 | - | TRBV9 | - | CASRNGGANEQFF | TGTGCCAGCCGCAATGGCGGGGCAAATGAGCAGTTCTTC
TRBJ1-5 | many | TRBV3-1 | - | CASSQVGTGDQPQHF | TGTGCCAGCAGCCAAGTGGGCACGGGGGATCAGCCCCAGCATTTT
TRBJ2-7 | - | TRBV28 | - | CASSRVSSYEQYF | TGTGCCAGCTCCCGGGTCAGCTCCTACGAGCAGTACTTC
TRBJ2-3 | many | TRBV2 | TRBD2 | CASNGLAGVADTQYF | TGTGCCAGCAACGGACTAGCGGGGGTCGCAGATACGCAGTATTTT
TRBJ2-5 | few | TRBV7-9 | TRBD2 | CASSLPVAGGRNQETQYF | TGTGCCAGCAGCCTTCCGGTAGCGGGGGGCCGAAATCAAGAGACCCAGTACTTC
TRBJ2-7 | many | TRBV5-1 | - | CASSLWARKGLYEQYF | TGCGCCAGCAGCTTGTGGGCTCGCAAGGGTCTCTACGAGCAGTACTTC
TRBJ1-2 | - | TRBV7-8 | - | CASSLEGPWSLNLANYGYTF | TGTGCCAGCAGCTTAGAGGGACCATGGAGTCTTAACCTAGCTAACTATGGCTACACCTTC
TRBJ2-1 | - | TRBV7-9 | TRBD2 | CASSLYVAGVAYNEQFF | TGTGCCAGCAGCTTATATGTAGCGGGAGTAGCGTACAATGAGCAGTTCTTC
TRBJ2-1 | - | TRBV19 | TRBD2 | CASRTGTSGYNEQFF | TGTGCCAGTAGAACCGGGACTAGCGGATACAATGAGCAGTTCTTC
TRBJ1-1 | many | TRBV11-3 | - | CASSLESGNTEAFF | TGTGCCAGCAGCTTAGAGTCCGGGAACACTGAAGCTTTCTTT
TRBJ2-3 | many | TRBV11-3 | - | CASSVRWPTDTQYF | TGTGCCAGCAGCGTTAGGTGGCCAACAGATACGCAGTATTTT
TRBJ1-4 | - | TRBV10-3 | TRBD1 | CAISESRDRGSVREKLFF | TGTGCCATCAGTGAGTCCCGGGACAGGGGGTCCGTTCGGGAAAAACTGTTTTTT
TRBJ1-1 | many | TRBV28 | - | CASSTHDRLSSEAFF | TGTGCCAGCAGTACCCACGACAGGCTGTCGTCTGAAGCTTTCTTT
TRBJ2-3 | - | TRBV19 | - | CASGIIPGNTDTQYF | TGTGCCAGTGGTATTATCCCGGGAAACACAGATACGCAGTATTTT
TRBJ2-3 | many | TRBV2 | - | CASSFRTTDTDTQYF | TGTGCCAGCAGTTTTCGGACTACCGACACAGATACGCAGTATTTT
TRBJ1-1 | many | TRBV18 | - | CASSRGLRSTEAFF | TGTGCCAGCTCTCGCGGTCTTAGGAGCACTGAAGCTTTCTTT
TRBJ2-3 | - | TRBV6-2/TRBV6-3 | TRBD2 | CASSHTSGPTDTQYF | TGTGCCAGCAGTCATACTAGCGGACCCACAGATACGCAGTATTTT
TRBJ1-1 | - | TRBV20-1 | TRBD1 | CSAPNRGLVNTEAFF | TGCAGTGCTCCGAACAGGGGGCTCGTGAACACTGAAGCTTTCTTT
TRBJ1-2 | many | TRBV5-1 | - | CASAALNSGSQHGYTF | TGCGCCAGCGCCGCTTTGAATTCAGGGAGCCAGCATGGCTACACCTTC
TRBJ2-7 | - | TRBV4-1 | TRBD1 | CASSSFDRTGSYEQYF | TGCGCCAGCAGCTCGTTCGACCGGACAGGGAGCTACGAGCAGTACTTC
TRBJ1-4 | few | TRBV5-1 | - | CASSLETGSNEKLFF | TGCGCCAGCAGCTTGGAGACGGGATCTAATGAAAAACTGTTTTTT
TRBJ2-7 | - | TRBV28 | - | CASSFYSFGASYEQYF | TGTGCCAGCAGTTTTTACTCTTTTGGTGCCTCCTACGAGCAGTACTTC
TRBJ2-7 | many | TRBV28 | TRBD2 | CASSPSGARSSYEQYF | TGTGCCAGCAGCCCCAGCGGGGCAAGAAGCTCCTACGAGCAGTACTTC